Listed here are 32 T cell receptor beta chains from one sample, sequenced in a study of T cell responses to AZD1222 COVID-19 vaccine. TCRdb's copy holds only in-frame clones and misses some; the assay was immunoSEQ multiplex PCR. The table includes roughly 120,000 clones, about 90% detected once. Sequencing used peripheral blood, obtained 28 days after the second AZD1222 dose. These receptors were collected from an adult who received the AZD1222 COVID-19 vaccine.

The rearrangement links TRBV18 to TRBJ2-7; TRBD1 matches at 7 bases. Germline CDR1 reads KGHSH; CDR2 reads LQKENI. Trimming took 6 bases from V and 2 from J; bases not matched to a gene: 4. This CDR3 has 13 amino acids. CDR3 sequence (DNA): TGTGCCAGCTCTAGACAGGGACCCTACGAGCAGTACTTC. Amino acid sequence: CASSRQGPYEQYF.

The gene calls are TRBV27 and TRBJ1-2, with 11 bases fitting TRBD1. The V segment lost 8 bases and the J segment 4 bases; nucleotides outside the gene matches: 9. The CDR3 contains 15 residues. Germline CDR1 reads MNHEY; CDR2 reads SMNVEV (reference sequence). The CDR3 nucleotides are TGTGCCAGCGGAAATCCGGGACAGGGGGTCTATGGCTACACCTTC. Translating it yields CASGNPGQGVYGYTF.

CDR3 nucleotides: TGTGCCAGCAGTTTGGTCGGACAGCCCCAGCATTTT. This codes for CASSLVGQPQHF. The chain recombines TRBV28 with TRBJ1-5; no firm D call. The V end lost 3 bases, the J end lost 7 bases, and 7 bases lay between the germline ends. The CDR3 spans 12 residues. Germline assignment: CDR1 MDHEN and CDR2 SYDVKM.

The chain links TRBV28 to TRBJ2-7, with 9 positions matching TRBD1. Germline values: CDR1 MDHEN, CDR2 SYDVKM. The CDR3 has 15 residues. V lost 5 bases to trimming and J lost 2 bases; unmatched junction nucleotides: 7. The CDR3 reads CASSDHGTGTYEQYF. As DNA, the CDR3 is TGTGCCAGCAGTGATCACGGGACAGGGACCTACGAGCAGTACTTC. Full variable domain (remainder filled in from reference TRBV28 and TRBJ2-7): DVKVTQSSRYLVKRTGEKVFLECVQDMDHENMFWYRQDPGLGLRLIYFSYDVKMKEKGDIPEGYSVSREKKERFSLILESASTNQTSMYLCASSDHGTGTYEQYFGPGTRLTVT.

The gene calls are TRBV7-9 and TRBJ2-5; 12 positions agree with TRBD1. The ends lost 5 bases at V and 5 bases at J; junction bases unmatched: 6. The CDR3 is 15 residues long. The germline CDR1 and CDR2 sequences are SEHNR and FQNEAQ (reference sequence). This CDR3 reads CASSLGTGGLETQYF. CDR3 coding DNA: TGTGCCAGCAGCCTGGGGACAGGGGGCCTCGAGACCCAGTACTTC.

This sequence joins TRBV19 and TRBJ1-3; TRBD1 aligns across 9 bases. Germline CDR1 and CDR2: LNHDA and SQIVND (reference sequence). This CDR3 is built from 15 residues. With 5 bases clipped from V and 0 bases from J, the junction kept 2 bases outside the gene matches. The CDR3 sequence: CASSGQGYSGNTIYF. The CDR3 region has the DNA TGTGCCAGTAGTGGACAGGGGTACTCTGGAAACACCATATATTTT.

The gene calls are TRBV6-4 and TRBJ2-1; no definite D call. The V end lost 0 bases, the J end lost 5 bases, and 5 bases lay between the germline ends. Germline V gene data show CDR1 as MRHNA and CDR2 as SNTAGT. This CDR3 contains 13 residues. DNA of the CDR3: TGTGCCAGCAGTGACTCGTCAAACAATGAGCAGTTCTTC. It specifies CASSDSSNNEQFF.

This clone was observed a single time. This chain uses TRBV11-2 with TRBJ2-1; unclear D gene. V was shortened by 0 bases and J by 2 bases, with 20 bases between the two germline ends. Germline V gene lookup returns CDR1 SGHAT and CDR2 FQNNGV. The CDR3 runs 19 residues. The CDR3 region has the DNA TGTGCCAGCAGCTTAGATAGCCGTGGATTAAGCCTTCCCTACAATGAGCAGTTCTTC. Translated, it gives CASSLDSRGLSLPYNEQFF.

The J gene is TRBJ2-5, the V gene TRBV9; D not resolved. CDR3 length: 13 amino acids. V dropped 4 bases and J dropped 0 bases, with 7 bases sitting between them. CDR1 and CDR2 from the germline V gene are SGDLS and YYNGEE. CDR3 residues: CASSPSHQETQYF. The DNA for the CDR3 is TGTGCCAGCAGCCCCAGTCACCAAGAGACCCAGTACTTC.

A remark on this clone: This same CDR3 is encoded by further DNA sequences in the sample. The chain has TRBV6-5 and TRBJ2-7, with 11 positions matching TRBD2. The CDR3 sequence is 13 residues long. V dropped 8 bases and J dropped 2; count of bases not matched to a gene: 2. The germline gives CDR1 MNHEY, CDR2 SVGAGI. In nucleotides, the CDR3 is TGTGCCAGCGGACTAGCGGGCGCCTACGAGCAGTACTTC. Translation gives CASGLAGAYEQYF.

The chain combines TRBV18 with TRBJ2-1; D is unclear. This CDR3 has 13 amino acids. Germline lookup yields CDR1 KGHSH and CDR2 LQKENI. V lost 5 bases and J lost 4, with 9 bases in between. The CDR3 sequence: CASSSTEYNEQFF. CDR3 bases: TGTGCCAGCTCATCTACAGAGTACAATGAGCAGTTCTTC.

The chain combines TRBV5-4 with TRBJ2-7, with 9 bases aligning to TRBD1. This CDR3 region has 13 residues. The J segment lost 4 bases and the V segment lost 7 bases, leaving 6 bases of the junction unmatched. The germline V gene encodes CDR1 SGHNT and CDR2 YYREEE (reference sequence). CDR3 protein: CASQEQGAYEQYF. The CDR3 DNA is TGTGCCAGCCAGGAACAGGGGGCTTACGAGCAGTACTTC.

The J gene is TRBJ1-5, the V gene TRBV27; unclear D gene. The CDR3 runs to 12 residues. Germline CDR1 is MNHEY and CDR2 is SMNVEV (reference sequence). The ends were cut back, 7 bases at V and 2 bases at J, with 6 bases in the middle. CDR3 in DNA: TGTGCCAGCACTACGGGCAATCAGCCCCAGCATTTT. It yields the protein CASTTGNQPQHF.

The chain employs TRBV4-1 and TRBJ2-1, with D unresolved. V was clipped by 1 base and J by 7 bases, with 14 bases between them. Per the germline V gene, CDR1 is MGHRA and CDR2 is YSYEKL. The CDR3 sequence is 15 residues long. CDR3 nucleotides: TGCGCCAGCAGCCAAGTTCCCCGACGTCGAAATGAGCAGTTCTTC. It is translated as CASSQVPRRRNEQFF.

The chain has TRBV28 and TRBJ1-1; D is undetermined. CDR3 length equals 12 residues. V lost 7 bases to trimming and J lost 3 bases, with 9 bases between them. Germline assignment: CDR1 MDHEN and CDR2 SYDVKM. CDR3 in amino acids: CASKGPDTEAFF. In DNA, the CDR3 is TGTGCCAGCAAAGGGCCGGACACTGAAGCTTTCTTT.

This clone was seen just once. This rearrangement joins TRBV4-1 to TRBJ2-5; D gene unclear. Germline V gives CDR1 MGHRA, CDR2 YSYEKL. The V and J ends lost 0 bases and 4 bases respectively, with 12 bases between them. This CDR3 has 15 residues. The CDR3 spells CASSQDMGSGETQYF. Written as DNA, the CDR3 is TGCGCCAGCAGCCAAGATATGGGTTCCGGAGAGACCCAGTACTTC.

The V gene is TRBV27, the J gene TRBJ2-3, with D perhaps matching TRBD1 (6 bases). The V and J ends lost 3 bases and 0 bases respectively, with 19 bases between them. The CDR3 extends over 18 amino acids. The germline CDR1 and CDR2 sequences are MNHEY and SMNVEV (reference sequence). CDR3 amino acids: CASSFSGTPSSSTDTQYF. The CDR3 coding sequence is TGTGCCAGCAGTTTTTCCGGGACACCGTCTTCTAGCACAGATACGCAGTATTTT.

The V gene is TRBV19, the J gene TRBJ1-5; D is perhaps TRBD1 (6 bases). The CDR3 is made up of 14 amino acids. Trimming took 1 base from V and 7 from J, leaving 11 bases between them. Germline V CDR1 and CDR2: LNHDA, SQIVND (reference sequence). Here the CDR3 reads CASSIVNREQPQHF. Written as DNA, the CDR3 is TGTGCCAGTAGTATAGTTAACAGGGAACAGCCCCAGCATTTT.

The DNA of the CDR3 is TGTGCCAGCTCACCTCGGGACTCTGCGGATGGCTACACCTTC. This gives the protein CASSPRDSADGYTF. The V and J genes are TRBV18 and TRBJ1-2; D is perhaps TRBD1 (5 bases). The CDR3 runs 14 residues. Germline V gives CDR1 KGHSH, CDR2 LQKENI. V dropped 3 bases and J dropped 6 bases, with 14 bases sitting between them.

In its sample, this clone was seen once. The chain combines TRBV3-1 (or the pseudogene TRBV3-2) with TRBJ2-5, with 10 bases fitting TRBD2. This CDR3 spans 15 amino acids. The V and J ends lost 0 bases and 2 bases, in that order; junction bases with no gene match: 0. CDR1 LGHDT and CDR2 YNNKEL come from the germline V gene (reference sequence). CDR3 region: CASSQELAGQETQYF. For the CDR3, the DNA is TGTGCCAGCAGCCAAGAACTAGCGGGGCAAGAGACCCAGTACTTC.

The rearrangement links TRBV11-2 to TRBJ2-7; 10 bases line up with TRBD2. CDR1 and CDR2 from the germline V gene are SGHAT and FQNNGV. Losses at the gene ends were 3 bases for V and 0 bases for J; bases not matched to a gene: 5. This CDR3 is 16 amino acids long. The DNA of the CDR3 is TGTGCCAGCAGCTTCTCCGGGACTAGCGACTCCTACGAGCAGTACTTC. This codes for CASSFSGTSDSYEQYF.

V usage is TRBV6-6 and J usage is TRBJ1-2, with D perhaps matching TRBD1 (5 bases). The germline CDR1 and CDR2 sequences are MNHNY and SVGAGI (reference sequence). Trimming took 6 bases from V and 1 from J, leaving 15 bases between them. The CDR3 consists of 15 residues. CDR3 loop: CASSRSEGHNYGYTF. As DNA, the CDR3 is TGTGCCAGCAGCCGCAGCGAGGGGCATAACTATGGCTACACCTTC.

Remarks on this clone: An end of the junction does not agree with germline; a read error may underlie this. The gene calls are TRBV29-1 and TRBJ2-5; 7 bases line up with TRBD1. CDR1 is SQVTM and CDR2 is ANQGSEA in the germline V gene. The CDR3 extends over 12 amino acids. The CDR3 sequence: CSVLQGQGTQYF. The CDR3 nucleotides read TGCAGCGTCCTACAGGGGCAAGGGACCCAGTACTTC. The entire variable domain, with the rest obtained from reference TRBV29-1 and TRBJ2-5, is as follows: SAVISQKPSRDICQRGTSLTIQCQVDSQVTMMFWYRQQPGQSLTLIATANQGSEATYESGFVIDKFPISRPNLTFSTLTVSNMSPEDSSIYLCSVLQGQGTQYFGPGTRLLVL.

The genes are TRBV6-5 and TRBJ2-3; D gene unclear. This CDR3 comprises 16 residues. Trimming shortened V by 0 bases and J by 0 bases, and 10 bases separated the two germline ends. CDR1 is MNHEY, CDR2 SVGAGI, per germline. The CDR3 DNA reads as TGTGCCAGCAGTTACTCTTACGCAGCTAGCACAGATACGCAGTATTTT. Translated, it gives CASSYSYAASTDTQYF.

The chain recombines TRBV7-3 with TRBJ2-1; 7 bases align to TRBD1. The CDR3 consists of 15 residues. The V segment lost 5 bases and the J segment 2 bases; nucleotides outside the gene matches: 6. Germline CDR1 and CDR2: SGHTA and FQGTGA. CDR3 loop: CASSARDRTYNEQFF. The CDR3, as DNA: TGTGCCAGCAGCGCCCGGGACAGAACCTACAATGAGCAGTTCTTC.

In its sample, this clone was seen once. J is TRBJ1-5 and V is TRBV30; D might be TRBD1 (5 bases). The CDR3 totals 14 residues. V was cut by 3 bases and J by 4 bases, with 13 bases left in between. From germline, CDR1 is GTSNPN and CDR2 SVGIG (reference sequence). CDR3 sequence: CAWSAWTQNQPQHF. The CDR3 DNA is TGTGCCTGGAGCGCCTGGACACAGAATCAGCCCCAGCATTTT. The whole variable domain, filled in from reference TRBV30 and TRBJ1-5, reads SQTIHQWPATLVQPVGSPLSLECTVEGTSNPNLYWYRQAAGRGLQLLFYSVGIGQISSEVPQNLSASRPQDRQFILSSKKLLLSDSGFYLCAWSAWTQNQPQHFGDGTRLSIL.

The rearrangement uses TRBV3-1 (or the pseudogene TRBV3-2) and TRBJ1-2; 7 bases fit TRBD1. CDR1 is LGHDT, CDR2 YNNKEL, per germline (reference sequence). This CDR3 comprises 16 residues. The J segment lost 3 bases and the V segment lost 0 bases, leaving 7 bases of the junction unmatched. The CDR3 region has the DNA TGTGCCAGCAGCCAAGATCACGACAGGGAATACTATGGCTACACCTTC. Encoded protein: CASSQDHDREYYGYTF.

The chain employs TRBV30 and TRBJ1-4; TRBD1 might be the D (5 bases). The CDR3 sequence is 16 residues long. Germline CDR1 and CDR2: GTSNPN and SVGIG (reference sequence). The V and J ends lost 2 bases and 2 bases respectively, with 15 bases between them. This CDR3 is CAWSLQGAGTNEKLFF. CDR3 nucleotides: TGTGCCTGGAGTCTGCAGGGAGCGGGCACTAATGAAAAACTGTTTTTT.

The chain couples TRBV27 to TRBJ1-1, with 8 positions matching TRBD1. Germline CDR1 MNHEY, CDR2 SMNVEV (reference sequence). After removal of 8 bases from V and 5 bases from J, the junction contained 13 bases not matched to a gene. The CDR3 contains 15 residues. This CDR3 is CASRLGTGGRTEAFF. The CDR3 nucleotides read TGTGCCAGCCGATTGGGAACAGGGGGAAGGACTGAAGCTTTCTTT.

This CDR3 reads CASSQDHAQGAKAFF. The CDR3, as DNA: TGTGCCAGCAGCCAGGACCACGCACAGGGGGCAAAAGCTTTCTTT. V and J are TRBV3-1 (or the pseudogene TRBV3-2) and TRBJ1-1; 9 nucleotides agree with TRBD1. Germline V CDR1 and CDR2: LGHDT, YNNKEL (reference sequence). Trimming cost V 3 bases and J 9 bases; bases outside gene matches: 11. The CDR3 has 15 residues.

The genes are TRBV19 and TRBJ1-6; 8 bases line up with TRBD1. J gave up 10 bases and V 5 bases, and 10 bases lay outside the gene matches. Germline V lookup: CDR1 LNHDA, CDR2 SQIVND (reference sequence). The CDR3 contains 15 residues. The chain's CDR3 is CASSLDRATGSPLHF. CDR3 coding DNA: TGTGCCAGTAGTCTGGACAGGGCGACCGGGTCACCCCTCCACTTT.

This clone occurred once. The V gene is TRBV15, the J gene TRBJ2-7, with 7 bases matching TRBD1. The CDR3 has 15 amino acids. Germline V gene data show CDR1 as LNHNV and CDR2 as YYDKDF (reference sequence). Germline trimming cut 4 bases from V and 6 bases from J; bases unmatched to any gene: 12. CDR3 in amino acids: CATSKYPGGSGEQYF. DNA of the CDR3: TGTGCCACCAGCAAGTATCCAGGGGGATCTGGCGAGCAGTACTTC.